Listed below are T cell receptor beta chains from one sample, sequenced in a study of blood T cell repertoires in COVID-19. Profiling relied on immunoSEQ multiplex PCR, and the TCRdb table lists in-frame clones only, not all of them. Here the sample spans some 230,000 clones, 86% being singletons. What was sequenced was peripheral blood. The origin of the receptors is a man between 25 and 39 years old who had recovered from COVID-19. Each CDR3 is given with its conserved first and last residue. D genes are given only for firm matches. The size of a clone is reported for some rows only, either as once, few or many, or as a class for expanded clones.

>.|.|TRBV30|TRBJ2-6
CAWSLLGLGSPSGANVLTF
TGTGCCTGGAGTCTACTAGGGTTGGGCAGTCCCTCTGGGGCCAACGTCCTGACTTTC
>.|TRBD1|TRBV19|TRBJ1-1
CASSTQGDTEAFF
TGTGCCAGTAGTACGCAGGGGGACACTGAAGCTTTCTTT
>once|.|TRBV14|TRBJ1-2
CASSQGQRGTF
TGTGCCAGCAGCCAAGGTCAACGCGGCACCTTC
>.|TRBD2|TRBV13|TRBJ2-5
CASSPRLLAGGLRETQYF
TGTGCCAGCAGCCCAAGACTACTAGCGGGGGGCCTCAGGGAGACCCAGTACTTC
>.|TRBD1|TRBV3-1/TRBV3-2|TRBJ1-2
CASSQGWTGVGYGYTF
TGTGCCAGCAGCCAAGGGTGGACAGGAGTTGGCTATGGCTACACCTTC
>few|TRBD1|TRBV19|TRBJ1-3
CASRRDSSFSGNTIYF
TGTGCCAGTAGGAGGGACAGCAGCTTCTCTGGAAACACCATATATTTT
>.|.|TRBV11-1|TRBJ2-7
CASSPGRSYEQYF
TGTGCCAGCAGTCCCGGTCGCTCCTACGAGCAGTACTTC
>once|TRBD2|TRBV5-8|TRBJ2-3
CASSLRGLAGGPVESDTQYF
TGTGCCAGCAGCTTGAGGGGACTAGCGGGGGGGCCGGTCGAGTCAGATACGCAGTATTTT
>.|.|TRBV6-1|TRBJ1-2
CASSELYGYTF
TGTGCCAGCAGTGAACTCTATGGCTACACCTTC
>.|TRBD1|TRBV19|TRBJ2-5
CASSMQGAKTQYF
TGTGCCAGTAGTATGCAGGGGGCAAAGACCCAGTACTTC
>.|.|TRBV6-5|TRBJ1-1
CASTLRMNTEAFF
TGTGCCAGCACCCTACGTATGAACACTGAAGCTTTCTTT
>.|TRBD2|TRBV2|TRBJ2-3
CASSITRAGGGADTQYF
TGTGCCAGCAGCATTACTCGAGCGGGGGGTGGGGCAGATACGCAGTATTTT
>.|TRBD1|TRBV10-3|TRBJ2-7
CATEGQGAYEQYF
TGTGCCACCGAGGGGCAGGGGGCCTACGAGCAGTACTTC
>.|TRBD1|TRBV19|TRBJ1-2
CASSRQGDNYGYTF
TGTGCCAGTAGCCGACAGGGTGACAACTATGGCTACACCTTC
>once|TRBD1|TRBV7-9|TRBJ2-2
CASSFGTGATGELFF
TGTGCCAGCAGCTTTGGGACAGGGGCCACCGGGGAGCTGTTTTTT
>.|TRBD1|TRBV5-4|TRBJ1-6
CASSPMNRGLQNSPLHF
TGTGCCAGCAGCCCCATGAACAGGGGATTACAGAATTCACCCCTCCACTTT
>few|.|TRBV6-5|TRBJ1-4
CASTLSSYNEKLFF
TGTGCCAGCACATTATCCAGTTATAATGAAAAACTGTTTTTT
>once|TRBD1|TRBV2|TRBJ1-1
CAIGTETNTEAFF
TGTGCCATTGGGACAGAAACTAACACTGAAGCTTTCTTT
>.|.|TRBV19|TRBJ2-1
CASIQGNPYNEQFF
TGTGCCAGCATACAGGGAAACCCATACAATGAGCAGTTCTTC
>.|TRBD1|TRBV7-2|TRBJ1-2
CASSLARQGVWGYTF
TGTGCCAGCAGCTTAGCTAGACAGGGAGTATGGGGCTACACCTTC
>.|.|TRBV9|TRBJ1-2
CASSVATGGQPHYGYTF
TGTGCCAGCAGCGTAGCTACCGGTGGACAGCCCCACTATGGCTACACCTTC
>.|.|TRBV2|TRBJ2-5
CASSDNRPAETQYF
TGTGCCAGCAGTGACAACCGCCCCGCGGAGACCCAGTACTTC
>once|.|TRBV13|TRBJ2-3
CASSLAGDSTDTQYF
TGTGCCAGCAGCTTAGCGGGGGATTCCACAGATACGCAGTATTTT
>few|.|TRBV2|TRBJ1-5
CASMTGPSNQPQHF
TGTGCCAGCATGACAGGACCTAGCAATCAGCCCCAGCATTTT
>.|.|TRBV27|TRBJ2-5
CASSSLMTAQETQYF
TGTGCCAGCAGTTCTCTTATGACAGCGCAAGAGACCCAGTACTTC
>.|TRBD1|TRBV19|TRBJ1-1
CASSTTGGVRTEAFF
TGTGCCAGTAGTACGACAGGGGGAGTGAGAACTGAAGCTTTCTTT
>once|.|TRBV6-5|TRBJ2-3
CASSALTGDTQYF
TGTGCCAGCAGCGCGCTTACGGGAGATACGCAGTATTTT
>.|.|TRBV29-1|TRBJ1-4
CSVQGQGSGKLFF
TGCAGCGTTCAGGGCCAGGGGAGTGGAAAACTGTTTTTT
>.|TRBD1|TRBV12-3/TRBV12-4|TRBJ1-1
CASSRDRAFF
TGTGCCAGCAGCAGGGACAGAGCTTTCTTT